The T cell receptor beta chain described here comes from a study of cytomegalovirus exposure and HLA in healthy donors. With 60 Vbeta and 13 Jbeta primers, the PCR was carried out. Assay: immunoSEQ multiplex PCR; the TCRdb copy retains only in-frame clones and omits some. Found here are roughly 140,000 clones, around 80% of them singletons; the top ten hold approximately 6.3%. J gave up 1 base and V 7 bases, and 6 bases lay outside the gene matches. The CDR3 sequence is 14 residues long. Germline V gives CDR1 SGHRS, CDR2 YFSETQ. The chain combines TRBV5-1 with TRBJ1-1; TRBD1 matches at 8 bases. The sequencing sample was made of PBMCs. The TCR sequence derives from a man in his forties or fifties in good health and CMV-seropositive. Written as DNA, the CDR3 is TGCGCCAGCGGGAGACAGGGGCGGAACACTGAAGCTTTCTTT. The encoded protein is CASGRQGRNTEAFF. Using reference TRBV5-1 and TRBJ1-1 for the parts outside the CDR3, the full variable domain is KAGVTQTPRYLIKTRGQQVTLSCSPISGHRSVSWYQQTPGQGLQFLFEYFSETQRNKGNFPGRFSGRQFSNSRSEMNVSTLELGDSALYLCASGRQGRNTEAFFGQGTRLTVV.